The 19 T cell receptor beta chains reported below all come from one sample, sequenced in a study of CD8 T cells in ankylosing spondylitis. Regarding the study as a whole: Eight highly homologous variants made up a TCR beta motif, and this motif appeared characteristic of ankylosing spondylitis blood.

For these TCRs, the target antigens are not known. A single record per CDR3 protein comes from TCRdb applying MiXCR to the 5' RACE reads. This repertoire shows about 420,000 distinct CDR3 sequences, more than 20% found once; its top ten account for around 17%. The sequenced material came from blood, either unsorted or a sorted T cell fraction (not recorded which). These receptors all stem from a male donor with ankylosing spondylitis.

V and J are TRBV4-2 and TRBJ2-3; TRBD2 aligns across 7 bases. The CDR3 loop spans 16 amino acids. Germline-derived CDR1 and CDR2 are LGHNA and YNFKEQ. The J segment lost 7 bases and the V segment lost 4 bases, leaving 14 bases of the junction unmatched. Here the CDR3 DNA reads TGTGCCAGCAGCCCCTTCGGGCGGACTAGTTCACATACGCAGTATTTT. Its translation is CASSPFGRTSSHTQYF.

The CDR3 nucleotides are TGTGCCAGCTCACGGTCAGCCGGCCTTGAGGAGCAGTACTTC. Its protein is CASSRSAGLEEQYF. The chain joins TRBV18 to TRBJ2-7; D gene uncertain. Trimming shortened V by 4 bases and J by 7 bases, and 17 bases separated the two germline ends. Germline-derived CDR1 and CDR2 are KGHSH and LQKENI. The CDR3 totals 14 residues.

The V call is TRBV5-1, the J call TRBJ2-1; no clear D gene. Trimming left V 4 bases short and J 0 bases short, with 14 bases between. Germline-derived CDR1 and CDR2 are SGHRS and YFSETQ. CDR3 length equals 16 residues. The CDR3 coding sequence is TGCGCCAGCAGCAGCCGGCCAGGTATCTCCTACAATGAGCAGTTCTTC. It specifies CASSSRPGISYNEQFF.

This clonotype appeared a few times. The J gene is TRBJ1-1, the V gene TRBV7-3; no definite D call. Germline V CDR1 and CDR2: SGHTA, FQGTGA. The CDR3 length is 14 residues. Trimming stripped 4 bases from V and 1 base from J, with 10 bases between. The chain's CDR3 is CASSSLGRNTEAFF. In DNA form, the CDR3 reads TGTGCCAGCAGCTCTCTGGGCAGGAACACTGAAGCTTTCTTT.

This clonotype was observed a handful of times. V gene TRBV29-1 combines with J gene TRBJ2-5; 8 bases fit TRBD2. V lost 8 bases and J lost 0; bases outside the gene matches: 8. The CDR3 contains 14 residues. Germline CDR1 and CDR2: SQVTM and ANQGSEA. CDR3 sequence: CSTTGGPYQETQYF. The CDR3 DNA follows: TGCAGCACTACGGGAGGGCCGTACCAAGAGACCCAGTACTTC.

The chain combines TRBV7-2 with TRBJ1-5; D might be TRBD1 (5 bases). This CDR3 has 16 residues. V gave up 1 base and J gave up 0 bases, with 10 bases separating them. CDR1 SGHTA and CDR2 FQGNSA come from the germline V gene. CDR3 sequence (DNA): TGTGCCAGCAGCTTAGATGGGCAGGGTAGCAATCAGCCCCAGCATTTT. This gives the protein CASSLDGQGSNQPQHF. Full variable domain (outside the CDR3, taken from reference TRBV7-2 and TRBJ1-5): GAGVSQSPSNKVTEKGKDVELRCDPISGHTALYWYRQSLGQGLEFLIYFQGNSAPDKSGLPSDRFSAERTGGSVSTLTIQRTQQEDSAVYLCASSLDGQGSNQPQHFGDGTRLSIL.

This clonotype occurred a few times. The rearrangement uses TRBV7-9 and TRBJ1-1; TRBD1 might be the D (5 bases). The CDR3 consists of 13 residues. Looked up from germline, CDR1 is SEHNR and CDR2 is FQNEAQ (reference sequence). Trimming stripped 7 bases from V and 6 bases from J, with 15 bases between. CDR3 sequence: CASNRQGDAEAFF. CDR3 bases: TGTGCCAGCAACCGTCAGGGAGATGCTGAAGCTTTCTTT. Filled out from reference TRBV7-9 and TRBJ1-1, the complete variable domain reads DTGVSQNPRHKITKRGQNVTFRCDPISEHNRLYWYRQTLGQGPEFLTYFQNEAQLEKSRLLSDRFSAERPKGSFSTLEIQRTEQGDSAMYLCASNRQGDAEAFFGQGTRLTVV.

In DNA, the CDR3 is TGTGCCAGCAGTTTATATTACCGCTACACCTTC. Its translation: CASSLYYRYTF. The chain recombines TRBV28 with TRBJ1-2; the D is unclear. The V gene's germline CDR1 is MDHEN and CDR2 SYDVKM. V was shortened by 1 base and J by 9 bases, with 6 bases between the two germline ends. The CDR3 is made up of 11 amino acids.

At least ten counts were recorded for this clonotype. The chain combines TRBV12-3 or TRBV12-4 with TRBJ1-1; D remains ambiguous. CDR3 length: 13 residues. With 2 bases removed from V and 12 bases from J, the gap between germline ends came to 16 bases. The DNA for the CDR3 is TGTGCCAGCAGTTTACGGCCAGACAAAAGTACTTTCTTT. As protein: CASSLRPDKSTFF.

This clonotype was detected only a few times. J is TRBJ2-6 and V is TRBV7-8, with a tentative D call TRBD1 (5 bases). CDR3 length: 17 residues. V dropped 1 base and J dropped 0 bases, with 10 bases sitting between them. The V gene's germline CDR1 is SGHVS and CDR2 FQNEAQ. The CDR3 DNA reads TGTGCCAGCAGCTTAGAGGACAACCACTCTGGGGCCAACGTCCTGACTTTC. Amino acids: CASSLEDNHSGANVLTF.

CDR3 sequence reads: CASSLGTGFEQYF. The CDR3 region has the DNA TGTGCCAGCAGCTTAGGTACAGGCTTCGAGCAGTACTTC. The chain carries TRBV7-9 and TRBJ2-7; D possibly corresponds to TRBD1 (5 bases). The CDR3 runs to 13 residues. Germline V lookup: CDR1 SEHNR, CDR2 FQNEAQ (reference sequence). V lost 1 base to trimming and J lost 6 bases, with 10 bases between them.

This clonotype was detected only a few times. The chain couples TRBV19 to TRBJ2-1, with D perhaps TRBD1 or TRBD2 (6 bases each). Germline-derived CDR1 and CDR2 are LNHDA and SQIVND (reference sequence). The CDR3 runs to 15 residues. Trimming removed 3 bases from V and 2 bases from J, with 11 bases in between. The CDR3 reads CASSMRGAPYNEQFF. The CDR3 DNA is TGTGCCAGTAGTATGAGGGGGGCTCCCTACAATGAGCAGTTCTTC.

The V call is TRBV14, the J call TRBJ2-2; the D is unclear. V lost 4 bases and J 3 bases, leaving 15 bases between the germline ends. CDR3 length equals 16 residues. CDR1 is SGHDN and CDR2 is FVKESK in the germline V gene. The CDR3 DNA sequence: TGTGCCAGCAGCCGCCAGACTCCTACCGACACCGGGGAGCTGTTTTTT. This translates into CASSRQTPTDTGELFF.

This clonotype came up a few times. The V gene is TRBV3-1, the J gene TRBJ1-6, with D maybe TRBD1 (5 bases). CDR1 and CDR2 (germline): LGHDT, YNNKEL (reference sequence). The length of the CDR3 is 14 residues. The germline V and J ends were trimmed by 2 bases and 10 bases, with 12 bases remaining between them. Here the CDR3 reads CASSQQGRESPLHF. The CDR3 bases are TGTGCCAGCAGCCAACAGGGACGGGAATCACCCCTCCACTTT. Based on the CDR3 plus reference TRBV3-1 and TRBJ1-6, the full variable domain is DTAVSQTPKYLVTQMGNDKSIKCEQNLGHDTMYWYKQDSKKFLKIMFSYNNKELIINETVPNRFSPKSPDKAHLNLHINSLELGDSAVYFCASSQQGRESPLHFGNGTRLTVT.

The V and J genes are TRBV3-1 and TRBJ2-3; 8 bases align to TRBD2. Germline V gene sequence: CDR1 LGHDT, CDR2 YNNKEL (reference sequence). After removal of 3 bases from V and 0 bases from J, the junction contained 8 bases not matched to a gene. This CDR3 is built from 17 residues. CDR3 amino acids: CASSQRSAGASTDTQYF. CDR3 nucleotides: TGTGCCAGCAGCCAGAGATCAGCGGGAGCTAGCACAGATACGCAGTATTTT.

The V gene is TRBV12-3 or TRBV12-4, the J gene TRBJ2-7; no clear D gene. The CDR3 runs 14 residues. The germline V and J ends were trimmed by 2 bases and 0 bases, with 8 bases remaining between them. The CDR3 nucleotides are TGTGCCAGCAGTTTAACTCCGTACTCCTACGAGCAGTACTTC. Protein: CASSLTPYSYEQYF.

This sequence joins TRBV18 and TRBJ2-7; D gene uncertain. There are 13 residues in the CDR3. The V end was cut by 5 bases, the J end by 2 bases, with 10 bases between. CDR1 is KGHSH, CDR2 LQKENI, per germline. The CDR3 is CASSDPVTYEQYF. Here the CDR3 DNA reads TGTGCCAGCTCAGATCCGGTCACCTACGAGCAGTACTTC.

DNA of the CDR3: TGCAGCGTTGTACGGGACAGAGGTGGGTACGAGCAGTACTTC. As protein: CSVVRDRGGYEQYF. This sequence joins TRBV29-1 and TRBJ2-7; TRBD1 matches 7 bases. Germline V gives CDR1 SQVTM, CDR2 ANQGSEA. CDR3 length equals 14 residues. Trimming removed 4 bases from V and 4 bases from J; junction bases left unmatched: 10.

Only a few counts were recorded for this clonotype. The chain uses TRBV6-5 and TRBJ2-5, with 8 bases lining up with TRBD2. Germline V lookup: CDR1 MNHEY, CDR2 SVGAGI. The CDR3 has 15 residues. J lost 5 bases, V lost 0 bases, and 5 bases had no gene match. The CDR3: CASSYSGTSFETQYF. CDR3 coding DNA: TGTGCCAGCAGTTACTCGGGGACTAGTTTTGAGACCCAGTACTTC.